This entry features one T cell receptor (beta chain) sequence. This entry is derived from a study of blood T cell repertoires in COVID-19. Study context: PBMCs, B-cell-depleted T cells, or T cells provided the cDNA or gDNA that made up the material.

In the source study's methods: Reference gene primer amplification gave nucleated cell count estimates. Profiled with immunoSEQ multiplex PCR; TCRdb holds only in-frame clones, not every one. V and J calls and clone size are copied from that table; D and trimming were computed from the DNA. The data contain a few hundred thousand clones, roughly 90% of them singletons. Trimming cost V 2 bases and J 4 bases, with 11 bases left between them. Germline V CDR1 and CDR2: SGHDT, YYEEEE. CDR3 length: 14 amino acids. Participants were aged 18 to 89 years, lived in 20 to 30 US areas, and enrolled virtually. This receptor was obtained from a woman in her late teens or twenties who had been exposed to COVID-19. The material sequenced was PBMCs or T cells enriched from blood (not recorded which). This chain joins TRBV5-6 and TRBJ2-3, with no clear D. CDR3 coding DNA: TGTGCCAGCAGCTTCCCCCTCCGTCCAGATACGCAGTATTTT. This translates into CASSFPLRPDTQYF.